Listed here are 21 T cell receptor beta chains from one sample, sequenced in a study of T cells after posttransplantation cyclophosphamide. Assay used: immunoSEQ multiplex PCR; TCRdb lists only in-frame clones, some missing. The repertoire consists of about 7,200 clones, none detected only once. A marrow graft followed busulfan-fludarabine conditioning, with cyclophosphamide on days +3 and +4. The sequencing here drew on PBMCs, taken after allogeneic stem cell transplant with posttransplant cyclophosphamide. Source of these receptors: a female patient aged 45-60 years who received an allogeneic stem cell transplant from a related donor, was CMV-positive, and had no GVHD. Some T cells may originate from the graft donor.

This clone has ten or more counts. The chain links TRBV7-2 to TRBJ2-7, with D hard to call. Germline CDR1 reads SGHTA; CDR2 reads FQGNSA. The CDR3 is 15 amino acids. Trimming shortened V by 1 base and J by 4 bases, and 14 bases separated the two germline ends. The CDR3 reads CASSLVGQEWYEQYF. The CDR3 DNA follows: TGTGCCAGCAGCTTAGTAGGGCAGGAATGGTACGAGCAGTACTTC.

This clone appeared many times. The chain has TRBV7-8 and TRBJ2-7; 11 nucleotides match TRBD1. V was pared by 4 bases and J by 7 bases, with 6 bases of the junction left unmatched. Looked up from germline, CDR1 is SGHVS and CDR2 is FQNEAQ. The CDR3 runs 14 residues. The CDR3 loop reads CASSYGQGAGEQYF. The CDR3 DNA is TGTGCCAGCAGCTACGGACAGGGGGCGGGGGAGCAGTACTTC.

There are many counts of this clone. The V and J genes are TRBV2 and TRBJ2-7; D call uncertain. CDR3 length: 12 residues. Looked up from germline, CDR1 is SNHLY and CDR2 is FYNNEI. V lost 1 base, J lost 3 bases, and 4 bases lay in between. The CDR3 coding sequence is TGTGCCAGCAGTGAAGACAACTACGAGCAGTACTTC. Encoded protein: CASSEDNYEQYF.

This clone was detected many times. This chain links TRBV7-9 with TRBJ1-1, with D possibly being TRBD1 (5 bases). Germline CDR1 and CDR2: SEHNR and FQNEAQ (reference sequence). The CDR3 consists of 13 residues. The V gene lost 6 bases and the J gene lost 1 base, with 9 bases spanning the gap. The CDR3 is CASRDQGNTEAFF. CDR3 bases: TGTGCCAGCAGAGATCAGGGGAACACTGAAGCTTTCTTT.

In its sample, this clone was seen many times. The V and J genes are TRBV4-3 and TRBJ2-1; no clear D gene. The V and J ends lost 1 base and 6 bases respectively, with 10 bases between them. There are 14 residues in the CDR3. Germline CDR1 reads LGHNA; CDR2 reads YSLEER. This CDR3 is CASSQVAASNEQFF. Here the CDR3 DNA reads TGCGCCAGCAGCCAAGTCGCGGCTAGCAATGAGCAGTTCTTC.

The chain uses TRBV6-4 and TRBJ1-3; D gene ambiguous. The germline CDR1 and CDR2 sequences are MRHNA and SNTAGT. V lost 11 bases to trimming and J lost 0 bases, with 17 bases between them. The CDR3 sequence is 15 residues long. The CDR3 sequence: CASNLTNLSGNTIYF. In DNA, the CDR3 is TGTGCCTCCAATCTTACAAACCTCTCTGGAAACACCATATATTTT.

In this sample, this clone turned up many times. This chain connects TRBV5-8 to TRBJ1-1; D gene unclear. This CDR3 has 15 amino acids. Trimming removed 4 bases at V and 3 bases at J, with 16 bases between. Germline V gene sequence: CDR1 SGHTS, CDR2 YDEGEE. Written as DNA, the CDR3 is TGTGCCAGCAGCCTACAGCGGGAGTTGGACACTGAAGCTTTCTTT. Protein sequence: CASSLQRELDTEAFF.

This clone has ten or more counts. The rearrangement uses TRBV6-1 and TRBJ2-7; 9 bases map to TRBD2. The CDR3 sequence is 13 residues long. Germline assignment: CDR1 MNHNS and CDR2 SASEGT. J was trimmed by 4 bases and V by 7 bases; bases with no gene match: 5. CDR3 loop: CASNSGSWYEQYF. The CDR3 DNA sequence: TGTGCCAGCAATAGCGGGAGTTGGTACGAGCAGTACTTC.

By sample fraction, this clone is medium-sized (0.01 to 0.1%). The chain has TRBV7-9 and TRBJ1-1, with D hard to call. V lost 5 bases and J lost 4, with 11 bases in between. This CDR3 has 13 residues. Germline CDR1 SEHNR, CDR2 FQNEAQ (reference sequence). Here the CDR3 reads CASSPTGSTEAFF. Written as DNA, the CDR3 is TGTGCCAGCAGCCCTACTGGTTCCACTGAAGCTTTCTTT.

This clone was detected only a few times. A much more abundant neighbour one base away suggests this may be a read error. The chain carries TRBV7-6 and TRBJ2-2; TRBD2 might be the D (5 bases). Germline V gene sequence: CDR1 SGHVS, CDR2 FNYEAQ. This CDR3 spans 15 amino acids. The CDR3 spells CASSLRAVNTGQLFF. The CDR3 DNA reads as TGTGCCAGCAGCCTGAGAGCGGTTAACACCGGGCAGCTGTTTTTT.

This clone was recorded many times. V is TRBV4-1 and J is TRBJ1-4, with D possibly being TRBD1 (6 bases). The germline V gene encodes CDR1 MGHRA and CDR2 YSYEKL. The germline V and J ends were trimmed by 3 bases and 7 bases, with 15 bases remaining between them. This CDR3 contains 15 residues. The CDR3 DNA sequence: TGCGCCAGCAGCCACCTGGGGGCGGAACTTGAAAAACTGTTTTTT. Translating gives CASSHLGAELEKLFF.

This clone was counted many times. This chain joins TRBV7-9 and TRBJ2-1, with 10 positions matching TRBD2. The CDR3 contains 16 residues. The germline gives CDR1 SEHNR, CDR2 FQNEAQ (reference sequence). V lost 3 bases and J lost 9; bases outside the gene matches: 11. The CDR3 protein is CASSFSSGRARGEQFF. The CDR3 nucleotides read TGTGCCAGCAGCTTTTCAAGCGGGAGGGCTCGCGGTGAGCAGTTCTTC.

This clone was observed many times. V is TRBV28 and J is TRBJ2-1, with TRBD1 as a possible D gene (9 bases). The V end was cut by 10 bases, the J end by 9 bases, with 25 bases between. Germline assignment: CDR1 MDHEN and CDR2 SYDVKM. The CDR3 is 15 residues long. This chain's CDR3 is CATGGVGTGTGEQFF. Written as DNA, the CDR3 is TGTGCCACCGGGGGGGTAGGGACAGGGACCGGTGAGCAGTTCTTC.

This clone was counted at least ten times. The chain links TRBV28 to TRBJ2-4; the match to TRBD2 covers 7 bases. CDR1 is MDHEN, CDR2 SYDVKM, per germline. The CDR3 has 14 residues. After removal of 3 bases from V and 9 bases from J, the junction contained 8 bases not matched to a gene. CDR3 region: CASSLGTTPGIQYF. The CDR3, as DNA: TGTGCCAGCAGTTTGGGGACTACACCTGGCATTCAGTACTTC.

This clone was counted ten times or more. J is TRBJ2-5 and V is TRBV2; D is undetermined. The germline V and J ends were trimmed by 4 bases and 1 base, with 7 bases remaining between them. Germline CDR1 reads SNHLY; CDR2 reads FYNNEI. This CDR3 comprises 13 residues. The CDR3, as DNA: TGTGCCAGCAGTGCGCTAGTCCAAGAGACCCAGTACTTC. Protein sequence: CASSALVQETQYF.

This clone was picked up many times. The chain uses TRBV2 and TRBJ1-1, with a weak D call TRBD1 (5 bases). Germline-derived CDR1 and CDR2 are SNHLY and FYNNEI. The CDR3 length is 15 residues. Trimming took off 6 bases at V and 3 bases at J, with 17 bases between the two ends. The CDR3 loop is CASRRGLGGDTEAFF. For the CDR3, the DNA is TGTGCCAGCAGACGTGGACTGGGGGGAGACACTGAAGCTTTCTTT.

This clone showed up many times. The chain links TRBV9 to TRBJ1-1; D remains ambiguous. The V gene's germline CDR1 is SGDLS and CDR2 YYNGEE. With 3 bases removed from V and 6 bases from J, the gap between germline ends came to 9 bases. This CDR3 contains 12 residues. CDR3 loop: CASSGARAEAFF. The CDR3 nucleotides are TGTGCCAGCAGCGGGGCGAGGGCTGAAGCTTTCTTT.

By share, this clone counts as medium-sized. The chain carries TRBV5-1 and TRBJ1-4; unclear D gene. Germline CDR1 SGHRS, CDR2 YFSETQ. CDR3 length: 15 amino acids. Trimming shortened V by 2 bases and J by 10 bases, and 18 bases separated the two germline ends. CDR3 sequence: CASSFSDSSQGKLFF. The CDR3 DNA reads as TGCGCCAGCAGCTTTTCTGACTCTTCCCAAGGAAAACTGTTTTTT.

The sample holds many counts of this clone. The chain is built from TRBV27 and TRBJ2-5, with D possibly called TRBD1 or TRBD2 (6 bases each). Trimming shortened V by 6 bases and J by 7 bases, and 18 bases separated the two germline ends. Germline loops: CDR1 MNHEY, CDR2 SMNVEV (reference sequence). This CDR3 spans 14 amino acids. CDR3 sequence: CASRTGGGIGTQYF. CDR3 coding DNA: TGTGCCAGCAGGACAGGAGGAGGGATTGGGACCCAGTACTTC.

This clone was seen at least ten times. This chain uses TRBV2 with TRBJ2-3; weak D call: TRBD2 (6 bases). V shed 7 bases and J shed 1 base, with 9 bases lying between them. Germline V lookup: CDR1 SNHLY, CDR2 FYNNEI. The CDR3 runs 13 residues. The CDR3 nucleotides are TGTGCCAGCAAAGCTAGCGGCACAGATACGCAGTATTTT. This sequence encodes CASKASGTDTQYF. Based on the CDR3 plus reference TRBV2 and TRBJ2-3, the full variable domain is EPEVTQTPSHQVTQMGQEVILRCVPISNHLYFYWYRQILGQKVEFLVSFYNNEISEKSEIFDDQFSVERPDGSNFTLKIRSTKLEDSAMYFCASKASGTDTQYFGPGTRLTVL.

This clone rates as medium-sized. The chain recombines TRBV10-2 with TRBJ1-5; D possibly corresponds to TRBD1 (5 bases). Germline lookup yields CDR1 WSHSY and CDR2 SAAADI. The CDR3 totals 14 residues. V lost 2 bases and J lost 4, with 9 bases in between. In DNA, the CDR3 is TGCGCCAGCAGTGAGAGGGCAGGGAATCAGCCCCAGCATTTT. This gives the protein CASSERAGNQPQHF.